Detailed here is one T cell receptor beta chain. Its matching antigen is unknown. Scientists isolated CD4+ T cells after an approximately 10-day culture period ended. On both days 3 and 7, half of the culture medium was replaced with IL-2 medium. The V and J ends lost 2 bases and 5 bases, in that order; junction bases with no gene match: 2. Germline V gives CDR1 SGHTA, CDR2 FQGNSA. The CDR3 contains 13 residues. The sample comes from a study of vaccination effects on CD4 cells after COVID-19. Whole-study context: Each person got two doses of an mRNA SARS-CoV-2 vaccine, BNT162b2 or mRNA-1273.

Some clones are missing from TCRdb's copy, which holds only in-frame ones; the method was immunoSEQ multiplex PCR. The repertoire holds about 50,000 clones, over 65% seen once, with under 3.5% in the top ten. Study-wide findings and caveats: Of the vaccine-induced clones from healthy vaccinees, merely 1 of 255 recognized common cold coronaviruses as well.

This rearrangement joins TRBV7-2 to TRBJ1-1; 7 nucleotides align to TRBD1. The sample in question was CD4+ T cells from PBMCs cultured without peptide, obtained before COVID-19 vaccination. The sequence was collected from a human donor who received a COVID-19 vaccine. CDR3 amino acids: CASSLQGGTEAFF. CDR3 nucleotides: TGTGCCAGCAGCTTACAGGGGGGGACTGAAGCTTTCTTT. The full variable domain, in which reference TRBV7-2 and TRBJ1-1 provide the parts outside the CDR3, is GAGVSQSPSNKVTEKGKDVELRCDPISGHTALYWYRQSLGQGLEFLIYFQGNSAPDKSGLPSDRFSAERTGGSVSTLTIQRTQQEDSAVYLCASSLQGGTEAFFGQGTRLTVV.